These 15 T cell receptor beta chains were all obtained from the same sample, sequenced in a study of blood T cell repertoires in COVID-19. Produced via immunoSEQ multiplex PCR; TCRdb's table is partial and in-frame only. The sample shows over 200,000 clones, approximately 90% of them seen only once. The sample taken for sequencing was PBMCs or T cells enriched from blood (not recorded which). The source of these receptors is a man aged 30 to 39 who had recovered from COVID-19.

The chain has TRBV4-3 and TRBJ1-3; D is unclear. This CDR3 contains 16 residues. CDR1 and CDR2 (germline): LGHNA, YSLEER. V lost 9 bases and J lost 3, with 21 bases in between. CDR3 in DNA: TGCGCCAGTCCTCCAAACTTACCCTCTAGTGGAAACACCATATATTTT. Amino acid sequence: CASPPNLPSSGNTIYF.

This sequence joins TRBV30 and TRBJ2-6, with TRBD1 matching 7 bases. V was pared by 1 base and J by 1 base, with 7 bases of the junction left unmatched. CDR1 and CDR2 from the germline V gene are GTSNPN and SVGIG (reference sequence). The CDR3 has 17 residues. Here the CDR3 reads CAWSAAGGNSGANVLTF. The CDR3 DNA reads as TGTGCCTGGAGTGCGGCAGGGGGTAATTCTGGGGCCAACGTCCTGACTTTC.

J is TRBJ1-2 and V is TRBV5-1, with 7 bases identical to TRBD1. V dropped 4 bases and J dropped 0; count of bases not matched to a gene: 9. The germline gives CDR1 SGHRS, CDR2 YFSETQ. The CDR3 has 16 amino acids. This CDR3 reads CASSTGQYASNYGYTF. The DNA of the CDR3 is TGCGCCAGCAGCACGGGACAGTACGCATCTAACTATGGCTACACCTTC.

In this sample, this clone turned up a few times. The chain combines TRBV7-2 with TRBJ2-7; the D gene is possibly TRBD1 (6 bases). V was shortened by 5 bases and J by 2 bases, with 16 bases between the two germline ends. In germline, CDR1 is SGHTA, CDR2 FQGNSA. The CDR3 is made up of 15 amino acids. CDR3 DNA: TGTGCCAGCAGCAACCTCCGAGGGGGTGCCTACGAGCAGTACTTC. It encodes CASSNLRGGAYEQYF.

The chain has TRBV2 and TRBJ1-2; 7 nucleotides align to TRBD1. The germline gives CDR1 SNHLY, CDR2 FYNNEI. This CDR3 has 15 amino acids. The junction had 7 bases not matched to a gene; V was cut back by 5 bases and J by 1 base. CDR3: CASSSRDRLNYGYTF. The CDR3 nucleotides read TGTGCCAGCAGTAGTCGGGACAGACTTAACTATGGCTACACCTTC.

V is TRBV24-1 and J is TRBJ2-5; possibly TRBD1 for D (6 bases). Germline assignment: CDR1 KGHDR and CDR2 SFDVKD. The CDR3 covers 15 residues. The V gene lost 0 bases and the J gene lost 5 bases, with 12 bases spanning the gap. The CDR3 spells CATSDLTGSSETQYF. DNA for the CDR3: TGTGCCACCAGTGATTTGACAGGGTCGAGCGAGACCCAGTACTTC.

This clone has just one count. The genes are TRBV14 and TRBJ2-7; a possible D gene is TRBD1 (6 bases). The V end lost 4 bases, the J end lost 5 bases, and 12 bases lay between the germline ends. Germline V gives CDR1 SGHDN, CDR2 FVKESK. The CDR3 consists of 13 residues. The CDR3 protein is CASSLRGTNEQYF. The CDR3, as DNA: TGTGCCAGCAGCCTCAGGGGAACGAACGAGCAGTACTTC.

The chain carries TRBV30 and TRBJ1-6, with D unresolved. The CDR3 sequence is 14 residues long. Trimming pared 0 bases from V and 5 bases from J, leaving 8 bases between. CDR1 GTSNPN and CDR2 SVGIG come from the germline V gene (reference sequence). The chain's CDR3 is CAWSVPGNNSPLHF. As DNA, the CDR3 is TGTGCCTGGAGTGTACCGGGAAATAATTCACCCCTCCACTTT.

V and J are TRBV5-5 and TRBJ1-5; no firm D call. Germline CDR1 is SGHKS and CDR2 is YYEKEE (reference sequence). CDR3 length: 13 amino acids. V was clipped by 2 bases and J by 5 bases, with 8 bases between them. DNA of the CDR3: TGTGCCAGCAGCTTTTCTGTTGATCAGCCCCAGCATTTT. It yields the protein CASSFSVDQPQHF. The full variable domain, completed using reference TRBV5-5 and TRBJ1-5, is DAGVTQSPTHLIKTRGQQVTLRCSPISGHKSVSWYQQVLGQGPQFIFQYYEKEERGRGNFPDRFSARQFPNYSSELNVNALLLGDSALYLCASSFSVDQPQHFGDGTRLSIL.

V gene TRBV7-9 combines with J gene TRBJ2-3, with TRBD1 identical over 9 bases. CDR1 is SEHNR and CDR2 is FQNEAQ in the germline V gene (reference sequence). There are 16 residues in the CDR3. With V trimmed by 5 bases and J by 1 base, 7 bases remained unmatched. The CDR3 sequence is CASSTGGPARTDTQYF. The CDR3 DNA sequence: TGTGCCAGCAGCACAGGGGGCCCTGCTCGCACAGATACGCAGTATTTT.

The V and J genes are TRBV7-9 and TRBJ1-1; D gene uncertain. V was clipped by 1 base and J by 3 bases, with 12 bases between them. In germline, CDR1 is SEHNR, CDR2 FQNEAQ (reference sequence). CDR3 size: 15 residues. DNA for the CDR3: TGTGCCAGCAGCTTAGTTTTTCCAGACTACACTGAAGCTTTCTTT. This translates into CASSLVFPDYTEAFF. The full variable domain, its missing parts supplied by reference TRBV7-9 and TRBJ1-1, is DTGVSQNPRHKITKRGQNVTFRCDPISEHNRLYWYRQTLGQGPEFLTYFQNEAQLEKSRLLSDRFSAERPKGSFSTLEIQRTEQGDSAMYLCASSLVFPDYTEAFFGQGTRLTVV.

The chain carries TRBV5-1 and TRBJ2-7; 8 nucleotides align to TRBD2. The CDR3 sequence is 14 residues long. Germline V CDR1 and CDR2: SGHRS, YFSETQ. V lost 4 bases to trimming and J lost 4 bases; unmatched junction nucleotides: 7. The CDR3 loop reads CASSREAGDYEQYF. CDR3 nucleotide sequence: TGCGCCAGCAGCAGGGAAGCGGGGGATTACGAGCAGTACTTC.

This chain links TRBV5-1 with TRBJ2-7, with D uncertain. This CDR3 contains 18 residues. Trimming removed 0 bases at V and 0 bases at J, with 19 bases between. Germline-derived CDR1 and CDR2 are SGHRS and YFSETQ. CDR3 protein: CASSLAQGGLGFSYEQYF. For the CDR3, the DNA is TGCGCCAGCAGCTTGGCCCAAGGTGGGCTTGGTTTCTCCTACGAGCAGTACTTC.

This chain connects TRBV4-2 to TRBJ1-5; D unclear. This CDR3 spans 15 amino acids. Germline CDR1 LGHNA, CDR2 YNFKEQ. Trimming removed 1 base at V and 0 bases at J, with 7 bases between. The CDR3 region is CASSQGLGSNQPQHF. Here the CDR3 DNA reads TGTGCCAGCAGCCAAGGTCTCGGTAGCAATCAGCCCCAGCATTTT.

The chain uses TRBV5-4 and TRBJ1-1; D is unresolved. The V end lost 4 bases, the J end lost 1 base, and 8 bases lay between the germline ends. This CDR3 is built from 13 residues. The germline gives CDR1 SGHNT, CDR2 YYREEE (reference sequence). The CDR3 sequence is CASSRPGNTEAFF. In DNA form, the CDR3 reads TGTGCCAGCAGCCGGCCGGGGAACACTGAAGCTTTCTTT.